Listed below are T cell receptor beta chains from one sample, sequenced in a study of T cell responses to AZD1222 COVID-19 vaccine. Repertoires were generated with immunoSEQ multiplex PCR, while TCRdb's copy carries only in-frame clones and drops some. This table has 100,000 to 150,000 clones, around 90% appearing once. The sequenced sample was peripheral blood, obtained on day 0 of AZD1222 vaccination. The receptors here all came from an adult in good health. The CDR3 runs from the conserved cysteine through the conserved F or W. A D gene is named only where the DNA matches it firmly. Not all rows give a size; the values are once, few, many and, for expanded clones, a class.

TGTGCCAGCACAGAGGGGGCGAGGACTGAAGCTTTCTTT,CASTEGARTEAFF,.,TRBD1,TRBJ1-1,TRBV6-5
TGCGCCAGCAGCCCGGGAGCAAACTACAATGAGCAGTTCTTC,CASSPGANYNEQFF,.,.,TRBJ2-1,TRBV5-1
TGTGCCAGCAGCTCCAGAGGACATCAGCCCCAGCATTTT,CASSSRGHQPQHF,.,.,TRBJ1-5,TRBV27
TGTGCCACCAGCAGAGGTTCAGGGGGCGATTCACCCCTCCACTTT,CATSRGSGGDSPLHF,.,TRBD1,TRBJ1-6,TRBV15
TGTGCCAGCTCACCAGGGGTAGGCACAGATACGCAGTATTTT,CASSPGVGTDTQYF,.,.,TRBJ2-3,TRBV18
TGTGCCAGCAGCCTACAGGGGCTACAAGAGACCCAGTACTTC,CASSLQGLQETQYF,.,TRBD1,TRBJ2-5,TRBV11-3
TGTGCCATCAGTGAGTCGCTGGGTGGGGGATCCGAGCCCCAGCATTTT,CAISESLGGGSEPQHF,.,.,TRBJ1-5,TRBV10-3
TGTGCCAGCAGTTTCGGACCGCTCTCTGGAAACACCATATATTTT,CASSFGPLSGNTIYF,.,.,TRBJ1-3,TRBV5-5
TGTGCCAGCTCACGGGGGTCGGATAATTCACCCCTCCACTTT,CASSRGSDNSPLHF,.,.,TRBJ1-6,TRBV3-1/TRBV3-2
TGCGCCAGCAGCTTCTCGGCGACCTTGAACACTGAAGCTTTCTTT,CASSFSATLNTEAFF,.,.,TRBJ1-1,TRBV5-1
TGTGCCAGCAGATCCACAGGGGGTACTGAAGCTTTCTTT,CASRSTGGTEAFF,.,TRBD1,TRBJ1-1,TRBV6-5
TGTGCCAGCCGCGGCCCGGCCGAAAAACTGTTTTTT,CASRGPAEKLFF,.,.,TRBJ1-4,TRBV11-3
TGCGCCAGCAGCACCGGGACAGATAATTCACCCCTCCACTTT,CASSTGTDNSPLHF,.,TRBD1,TRBJ1-6,TRBV5-1
TGCGCCAGCAGTTCAGGGTTAAGCTCTGGAAACACCATATATTTT,CASSSGLSSGNTIYF,once,.,TRBJ1-3,TRBV5-1
TGTGCCAGCAGCTTATACGAGGGCACTGAAGCTTTCTTT,CASSLYEGTEAFF,.,.,TRBJ1-1,TRBV7-2
TGTGCCAGCAGCTCCGGGCAAGGGATGCCCGGGGAGCTGTTTTTT,CASSSGQGMPGELFF,.,.,TRBJ2-2,TRBV28
TGTGCCAGCAGTGAAGCCTACAGCACTGGAAACACCATATATTTT,CASSEAYSTGNTIYF,.,.,TRBJ1-3,TRBV2
TGCGCCAGCAGCCAGACAGGGGGTGGCGAAAAACTGTTTTTT,CASSQTGGGEKLFF,.,TRBD1,TRBJ1-4,TRBV5-1
TGTGCCTGGAGAGGTCAGGGCAATTCACCCCTCCACTTT,CAWRGQGNSPLHF,.,.,TRBJ1-6,TRBV30
TGCGCCAGCAGCTCCTCCGGGACAGGGGGCACCTATGGCTACACCTTC,CASSSSGTGGTYGYTF,.,TRBD1,TRBJ1-2,TRBV5-1
TGTGCCTGGAGTCCCGGGACGGTCCAAGAGACCCAGTACTTC,CAWSPGTVQETQYF,.,.,TRBJ2-5,TRBV30
TGTGCCAGTAGTAGGGGACTAGCCTACAATGAGCAGTTCTTC,CASSRGLAYNEQFF,.,TRBD2,TRBJ2-1,TRBV19
TGTGCCAGCAGCGGCGGGACCTTGACTGGTGAGCAGTACTTC,CASSGGTLTGEQYF,few,.,TRBJ2-7,TRBV5-6
TGTGCCAGCTCTCTCAGGACAGACAACACCGGGGAGCTGTTTTTT,CASSLRTDNTGELFF,once,.,TRBJ2-2,TRBV18
TGTGCCAGTTGGACAGGGCCCCTCTACGAGCAGTACTTC,CASWTGPLYEQYF,.,TRBD1,TRBJ2-7,TRBV6-5
TGTGCCAGCAGCGTAGAGTCGAGGGAGCACGGCTACACCTTC,CASSVESREHGYTF,.,.,TRBJ1-2,TRBV9
TGTGCCAGCTCACAGTTACAGGGATCTGGAAACACCATATATTTT,CASSQLQGSGNTIYF,.,.,TRBJ1-3,TRBV18
TGTGCCAGCAGCTATGACAGAAACACTGAAGCTTTCTTT,CASSYDRNTEAFF,once,.,TRBJ1-1,TRBV5-4
TGTGCCAGCAGCCCGGGACAGGGATCGAGGGAGCAGTACTTC,CASSPGQGSREQYF,.,TRBD1,TRBJ2-7,TRBV11-3
TGTGCCACCAGTGACGGTTCCGAAGCTTTCTTT,CATSDGSEAFF,.,.,TRBJ1-1,TRBV24-1
TGTGCCAGCAGTTTACTGAGGGGGCCGATCAATGAGCAGTTCTTC,CASSLLRGPINEQFF,.,TRBD1,TRBJ2-1,TRBV28
TGTGCCAGTAGTATAGGGGGGACCGGGGAGCTGTTTTTT,CASSIGGTGELFF,.,.,TRBJ2-2,TRBV19
TGTGCCAGCAGTGAAGTAGTCTCTGGAAACACCATATATTTT,CASSEVVSGNTIYF,.,.,TRBJ1-3,TRBV2
TGCGCCAGCAGCCAAGATCGAGCGAGGGGGAACACAGATACGCAGTATTTT,CASSQDRARGNTDTQYF,.,.,TRBJ2-3,TRBV4-3
TGTGCCAGCAGTGGAGGGACTGAAGCTTTCTTT,CASSGGTEAFF,.,.,TRBJ1-1,TRBV27
TGTGCCAGCAGCATGGGACTAGCGGGAGGATACAATGAGCAGTTCTTC,CASSMGLAGGYNEQFF,.,TRBD2,TRBJ2-1,TRBV5-6
TGTGCCAGCAGTGTTCTCGGACGGGACGTTTTGGGGGCCAACGTCCTGACTTTC,CASSVLGRDVLGANVLTF,.,.,TRBJ2-6,TRBV2